These T cell receptor beta chains were read from a single sample in a study of blood T cell repertoires in COVID-19. The data were produced by immunoSEQ multiplex PCR, yet TCRdb's version contains in-frame clones alone and is incomplete. The sample holds around 100,000 clones, under 75% seen once. The sample was peripheral blood. The receptor source for this set is a man older than 75 with acute or convalescent COVID-19. Both conserved end residues are part of each CDR3. Fields, in order: V gene, J gene, D gene, clone size, CDR3 DNA, CDR3 protein. D genes are given only for firm matches. Where a row states a size, it is once, few, many or the class of an expanded clone; other rows omit it.

>TRBV6-2/TRBV6-3|TRBJ2-5|-|-
TGTGCCAGCAGTTTGAGAGCGGGAGAGACCCAGTACTTC
CASSLRAGETQYF
>TRBV14|TRBJ2-6|-|-
TGTGCCAGCAGCCACCCAGGATCGGCTGGGGCCAACGTCCTGACTTTC
CASSHPGSAGANVLTF
>TRBV9|TRBJ2-3|TRBD1|-
TGTGCCAGCGGGACAGGCTCTAGCACAGATACGCAGTATTTT
CASGTGSSTDTQYF
>TRBV28|TRBJ2-7|-|-
TGTGCCAGCAGTCCGGGACTTAACGAGCAGTACTTC
CASSPGLNEQYF
>TRBV6-1|TRBJ2-2|TRBD2|-
TGTGCCAGCAGTGGTGGGAGGGCCAGATCCACCGGGGAGCTGTTTTTT
CASSGGRARSTGELFF
>TRBV5-4|TRBJ2-5|-|-
TGTGCCAGCAGCCAAATTACTCAAGAGACCCAGTACTTC
CASSQITQETQYF
>TRBV5-6|TRBJ2-7|-|-
TGTGCCAGCAGCTTGGCCTTCGACGAGCAGTACTTC
CASSLAFDEQYF
>TRBV25-1|TRBJ2-4|-|-
TGTGCCAGCAGTGACGGGGGTAGCAAAAACATTCAGTACTTC
CASSDGGSKNIQYF
>TRBV3-1/TRBV3-2|TRBJ2-7|TRBD2|-
TGTGCCAGCAGCCCCGGACTAGGCTCCTACGAGCAGTACTTC
CASSPGLGSYEQYF
>TRBV29-1|TRBJ1-5|-|few
TGCAGCGTTGTGGAGGGAACGGGGGAGCCCCAGCATTTT
CSVVEGTGEPQHF
>TRBV10-3|TRBJ2-7|TRBD1|-
TGTGCCACCGGACGACAGGGGGACTACGAGCAGTACTTC
CATGRQGDYEQYF
>TRBV10-3|TRBJ2-7|TRBD2|few
TGTGCCATCAGTGTACAGCGGGGGAATGGGGAGCAGTACTTC
CAISVQRGNGEQYF
>TRBV10-3|TRBJ2-5|TRBD2|-
TGTGCCATCAGTGAGAGGATCGCGGGAGGGGAGACCCAGTACTTC
CAISERIAGGETQYF
>TRBV9|TRBJ2-1|-|-
TGTGCCAGCTCGACCATCGGGGGTAACAATGAGCAGTTCTTC
CASSTIGGNNEQFF
>TRBV3-1/TRBV3-2|TRBJ1-5|-|-
TGTGCCAGCAGCCAAGAGGCCCAGGATAATCAGCCCCAGCATTTT
CASSQEAQDNQPQHF
>TRBV2|TRBJ1-1|-|-
TGTGCCAGCAGTGAAGGGCGGACTGAAGCTTTCTTT
CASSEGRTEAFF
>TRBV2|TRBJ1-4|TRBD1|few
TGTGCCAGCAGAACAGGGGGACTGGCGGAAAAACTGTTTTTT
CASRTGGLAEKLFF
>TRBV5-4|TRBJ1-3|-|few
TGTGCCAGCAGCTTACAGGGATCTGGAAACACCATATATTTT
CASSLQGSGNTIYF
>TRBV11-2|TRBJ2-3|TRBD1|-
TGTGCCAGCAGCTGGGACAGTCGGCCCCAGGATACGCAGTATTTT
CASSWDSRPQDTQYF
>TRBV5-1|TRBJ2-3|TRBD1|-
TGCGCCAGCAGCTTGGGGCGGACAGGGAGCACAGATACGCAGTATTTT
CASSLGRTGSTDTQYF
>TRBV5-1|TRBJ2-1|TRBD2|-
TGCGCCAGCAGCCTACTAGCGGTGGAGGGTTACAATGAGCAGTTCTTC
CASSLLAVEGYNEQFF
>TRBV6-2/TRBV6-3|TRBJ2-1|TRBD2|-
TGTGCCAGCAGTAAATCTAGCGGGAGAATCTACAATGAGCAGTTCTTC
CASSKSSGRIYNEQFF
>TRBV5-1|TRBJ2-7|-|-
TGCGCCAGCAGCTTGGACTGGGGGCCTTCCGAGCAGTACTTC
CASSLDWGPSEQYF
>TRBV6-4|TRBJ2-3|TRBD1|-
TGTGCCAGCAGCCAGGGGGCGGGTACGCAGTATTTT
CASSQGAGTQYF
>TRBV3-1/TRBV3-2|TRBJ2-3|-|-
TGTGCCAGCAGCCAAAGGGGGAGCGGGGGCACAGATACGCAGTATTTT
CASSQRGSGGTDTQYF
>TRBV4-3|TRBJ1-1|-|-
TGCGCCAGCAGCCAAGCAGGTGAGGGTGAAGCTTTCTTT
CASSQAGEGEAFF
>TRBV6-5|TRBJ2-7|-|-
TGTGCCAGCACTCCTCCCCGTTCCCCCTACGAGCAGTACTTC
CASTPPRSPYEQYF
>TRBV19|TRBJ1-1|-|-
TGTGCCAGTATCCCCATTGGGGGAGGCACTGAAGCTTTCTTT
CASIPIGGGTEAFF